These T cell receptor beta chains were read from a single sample in a study of response to subunit inactivated influenza vaccine. TCRdb reprocessed the RT-PCR reads via MiXCR and lists one record per CDR3 protein. This sample has some 190,000 distinct CDR3 sequences, with approximately 15% found just once. The sample in question was CD8+ T cells sorted from PBMCs, obtained around 5 days after vaccination. These TCRs come from a man over 45 who received an inactivated influenza vaccine. CDR3s include the opening cysteine and the closing phenylalanine or tryptophan. D genes are given only for firm matches. Expanded clones get a size class; other rows say once, few or many, or leave the size out.

d_call	clone_size	v_call	j_call	cdr3_aa	cdr3_nt
NA	many	TRBV29-1	TRBJ2-5	CSVEDPWGQETQYF	TGCAGCGTTGAAGATCCTTGGGGCCAAGAGACCCAGTACTTC
NA	NA	TRBV7-9	TRBJ1-6	CASSAGSYNSPLHF	TGTGCCAGCAGCGCTGGCTCCTATAATTCACCCCTCCACTTT
NA	few	TRBV7-9	TRBJ2-7	CASSLEGSEQYF	TGTGCCAGCAGCTTAGAGGGTTCCGAGCAGTACTTC
TRBD1	NA	TRBV6-2/TRBV6-3	TRBJ2-7	CASSYSIDAEDRDPYEQYF	TGTGCCAGCAGTTACTCGATAGACGCCGAGGACAGGGATCCCTACGAGCAGTACTTC
NA	NA	TRBV30	TRBJ1-2	CASSAKTERIIYGYTF	TGTGCCAGTAGTGCCAAGACAGAAAGAATAATCTATGGCTACACCTTC
NA	few	TRBV12-3/TRBV12-4	TRBJ2-5	CASSLNRDETQYF	TGTGCCAGCAGTTTAAACAGGGATGAGACCCAGTACTTC
NA	NA	TRBV27	TRBJ1-2	CASSSSGGIFGYTF	TGTGCCAGCAGTTCTAGCGGGGGGATATTTGGCTACACCTTC
TRBD2	NA	TRBV6-2/TRBV6-3	TRBJ2-1	CASSGGGFNEQFF	TGTGCCAGCAGTGGGGGAGGGTTCAATGAGCAGTTCTTC
NA	few	TRBV4-3	TRBJ2-7	CASSQESRDTSTYEQYF	TGCGCCAGCAGCCAAGAAAGCAGGGACACCTCCACCTACGAGCAGTACTTC
NA	NA	TRBV6-6	TRBJ2-2	CASSEGGELFF	TGTGCCAGCAGTGAGGGTGGGGAGCTGTTTTTT
NA	few	TRBV12-3/TRBV12-4	TRBJ2-4	CASSLSGGDKNIQYF	TGTGCCAGCAGTTTGTCAGGGGGGGATAAAAACATTCAGTACTTC
TRBD2	few	TRBV28	TRBJ2-1	CASSTYGGLADNEQFF	TGTGCCAGCAGTACCTACGGGGGACTAGCGGACAATGAGCAGTTCTTC
NA	NA	TRBV28	TRBJ2-7	CASSSLAATYEQYF	TGTGCCAGCAGTTCTCTGGCGGCCACCTACGAGCAGTACTTC
TRBD2	many	TRBV29-1	TRBJ2-1	CSVGRTSGVGEQFF	TGCAGCGTTGGAAGAACTAGCGGGGTTGGTGAGCAGTTCTTC
TRBD1	few	TRBV7-9	TRBJ2-2	CASSLRTGEVSTGELFF	TGTGCCAGCAGCTTACGGACAGGGGAAGTTAGCACCGGGGAGCTGTTTTTT
TRBD2	NA	TRBV11-2	TRBJ2-5	CASTQGPSGEETQYF	TGTGCCAGCACCCAGGGGCCTAGCGGGGAAGAGACCCAGTACTTC
TRBD2	NA	TRBV19	TRBJ2-7	CASSRGLAGVSTNYEQYF	TGTGCCAGTAGTCGCGGACTAGCGGGAGTATCTACTAACTACGAGCAGTACTTC
NA	NA	TRBV9	TRBJ1-1	CASSAGQNTEAFF	TGTGCCAGCAGCGCGGGTCAGAACACTGAAGCTTTCTTT
TRBD1	NA	TRBV29-1	TRBJ2-5	CSVELGKTGGSETQYF	TGCAGCGTTGAGCTGGGGAAGACAGGGGGCTCGGAGACCCAGTACTTC
NA	NA	TRBV25-1	TRBJ1-5	CASSEEGNNQPQHF	TGTGCCAGCAGTGAAGAGGGGAACAATCAGCCCCAGCATTTT
TRBD2	NA	TRBV12-3/TRBV12-4	TRBJ2-1	CASQSRTSGAFYEQFF	TGTGCCAGTCAAAGCCGGACTAGCGGGGCCTTCTATGAGCAGTTCTTC
TRBD1	few	TRBV12-3/TRBV12-4	TRBJ1-4	CASSLTGVTNEKLFF	TGTGCCAGCAGTCTAACAGGGGTTACTAATGAAAAACTGTTTTTT
TRBD2	few	TRBV30	TRBJ2-5	CAWSLDAGGETQYF	TGTGCCTGGAGTTTGGACGCGGGGGGAGAGACCCAGTACTTC
TRBD2	NA	TRBV27	TRBJ2-5	CASSRTSGRFQETQYF	TGTGCCAGCAGCCGAACTAGCGGGAGGTTCCAAGAGACCCAGTACTTC
NA	few	TRBV5-6	TRBJ1-6	CASSWGTGDNSPLHF	TGTGCCAGCAGCTGGGGGACCGGCGATAATTCACCCCTCCACTTT
NA	many	TRBV12-3/TRBV12-4	TRBJ1-2	CASSLGDFGYTF	TGTGCCAGCAGTTTAGGGGATTTTGGCTACACCTTC
NA	NA	TRBV5-1	TRBJ2-1	CASSLDNYNEQFF	TGCGCCAGCAGCTTAGACAACTACAATGAGCAGTTCTTC
TRBD2	few	TRBV27	TRBJ2-1	CASSLVLAGGNEQFF	TGTGCCAGCAGTTTAGTACTAGCGGGAGGTAATGAGCAGTTCTTC
NA	few	TRBV27	TRBJ2-5	CASSLRLLGQETQYF	TGTGCCAGCAGTTTACGACTATTGGGTCAAGAGACCCAGTACTTC
NA	few	TRBV12-3/TRBV12-4	TRBJ2-1	CASSSKAGDRSYNEQFF	TGTGCCAGCAGTTCGAAAGCGGGCGACCGCTCCTACAATGAGCAGTTCTTC
NA	NA	TRBV5-1	TRBJ1-4	CASSLAGSGEKLFF	TGCGCCAGCAGCTTGGCCGGGAGCGGGGAAAAACTGTTTTTT
NA	NA	TRBV19	TRBJ2-2	CASSIFGTNTGELFF	TGTGCCAGTAGTATCTTCGGTACGAACACCGGGGAGCTGTTTTTT
NA	many	TRBV7-6	TRBJ2-1	CASSSRMGGYTYNEQFF	TGTGCCAGCAGCTCTCGGATGGGGGGTTATACCTACAATGAGCAGTTCTTC
NA	few	TRBV28	TRBJ2-7	CASSFSFGRDRVHEQYF	TGTGCCAGCAGTTTTTCTTTCGGGAGGGACAGGGTACACGAGCAGTACTTC
TRBD2	NA	TRBV28	TRBJ2-7	CASSLRRTSGKPYEQYF	TGTGCCAGCAGTTTGAGGAGGACTAGCGGGAAACCCTACGAGCAGTACTTC
NA	NA	TRBV24-1	TRBJ1-5	CATSDAASPQHF	TGTGCCACCAGTGATGCAGCCTCGCCCCAGCATTTT
NA	NA	TRBV27	TRBJ2-4	CASSLGAGAGNIQYF	TGTGCCAGCAGCCTGGGGGCAGGGGCGGGAAACATTCAGTACTTC
NA	few	TRBV7-8	TRBJ2-7	CASSLEGRATNEQYF	TGTGCCAGCAGCTTAGAGGGCAGGGCGACTAACGAGCAGTACTTC
NA	few	TRBV27	TRBJ2-1	CASSFGGGTGSYNEQFF	TGTGCCAGCAGTTTTGGGGGAGGAACCGGCTCCTACAATGAGCAGTTCTTC
NA	NA	TRBV3-1	TRBJ2-1	CASSQNLLRRAHEVQAF	TGTGCCAGCAGCCAAAACCTACTCCGCCGGGCCCACGAGGTCCAGGCCTTC
NA	few	TRBV4-2	TRBJ2-7	CASSHWGKYYEQYF	TGTGCCAGCAGCCATTGGGGGAAATACTACGAGCAGTACTTC
NA	many	TRBV5-1	TRBJ2-3	CASSANRAAGADTQYF	TGCGCCAGCAGCGCAAACAGGGCGGCCGGGGCAGATACGCAGTATTTT
NA	few	TRBV27	TRBJ2-2	CASSRRDFGTFTGELFF	TGTGCCAGCAGCCGTAGAGACTTCGGGACCTTCACCGGGGAGCTGTTTTTT
TRBD1	few	TRBV13	TRBJ2-1	CASSPLGGQGGNEQFF	TGTGCCAGCAGCCCCCTAGGCGGACAGGGCGGCAATGAGCAGTTCTTC
NA	once	TRBV4-2	TRBJ2-1	CASSQDEGGNNEQFF	TGTGCCAGCAGCCAAGATGAGGGGGGTAACAATGAGCAGTTCTTC
NA	few	TRBV5-5	TRBJ1-1	CASSFGGVGTEAFF	TGTGCCAGCAGCTTTGGGGGAGTGGGCACTGAAGCTTTCTTT
TRBD1	NA	TRBV24-1	TRBJ2-1	CATSDNRDSTYEQFF	TGTGCCACCAGTGACAACCGGGACAGTACTTATGAGCAGTTCTTC
NA	NA	TRBV6-5	TRBJ2-1	CASSYSARGEAYNEQFF	TGTGCCAGCAGTTACTCGGCTCGGGGCGAAGCCTACAACGAGCAGTTCTTC
TRBD1	few	TRBV5-1	TRBJ2-1	CASSRGQGAFFAYNEQFF	TGCGCCAGCAGCCGTGGACAGGGGGCCTTTTTTGCCTACAATGAGCAGTTCTTC
TRBD2	NA	TRBV20-1	TRBJ2-5	CSASGLAGGLRQETQYF	TGCAGTGCTAGTGGGCTAGCGGGGGGGCTAAGGCAAGAGACCCAGTACTTC
NA	few	TRBV20-1	TRBJ2-7	CSATGPSYEQYF	TGCAGTGCTACCGGACCCTCCTACGAGCAGTACTTC
TRBD1	NA	TRBV18	TRBJ2-3	CASCLDRAFTDTQYF	TGTGCCAGCTGCCTGGACAGGGCCTTCACAGATACGCAGTATTTT